The 6 T cell receptor beta chains below all came from one sample that was sequenced in a study of graft-versus-host responses after intestinal transplantation. Assay used: immunoSEQ multiplex PCR; TCRdb lists only in-frame clones, some missing. Of about 46,000 clones detected, over 80% appear once; the ten largest clones hold about 5.5%. The input for sequencing was PBMCs, taken approximately 740 days after a first intestinal transplant, on the day of a second. These receptors originate from a human patient who received an intestinal transplant, so some T cells may come from the graft donor.

This clone was observed a handful of times. The CDR3 is CATLQPHSYNEQFF. Here the CDR3 DNA reads TGTGCCACTCTACAACCGCACTCCTACAATGAGCAGTTCTTC. The V call is TRBV10-3, the J call TRBJ2-1; D unclear. Trimming took off 10 bases at V and 0 bases at J, with 13 bases between the two ends. There are 14 residues in the CDR3. The germline V gene encodes CDR1 ENHRY and CDR2 SYGVKD.

This rearrangement joins TRBV21-1 to TRBJ1-2. TRBV21-1 is a documented pseudogene. The length of the CDR3 is 13 residues. The CDR3 spells CASSKGCNYGYTF. CDR3 in DNA: TGTGCCAGCAGCAAAGGCTGTAACTATGGCTACACCTTC.

This chain links TRBV7-3 with TRBJ2-3; 8 nucleotides line up with TRBD2. Trimming at V came to 2 bases and at J to 2 bases, leaving 9 bases not matched to a gene. Germline V gene lookup returns CDR1 SGHTA and CDR2 FQGTGA. The CDR3 covers 17 residues. Here the CDR3 DNA reads TGTGCCAGCAGCTTATATAGCGGGACATATACCACAGATACGCAGTATTTT. Protein product: CASSLYSGTYTTDTQYF.

The chain employs TRBV10-3 and TRBJ2-1; unclear D gene. This CDR3 comprises 14 residues. Germline V gene lookup returns CDR1 ENHRY and CDR2 SYGVKD. Trimming took off 3 bases at V and 9 bases at J, with 15 bases between the two ends. CDR3 sequence reads: CAISDVAGSPEQFF. The DNA of the CDR3 is TGTGCCATCAGTGATGTGGCCGGGTCGCCTGAGCAGTTCTTC.

V gene TRBV6-1 combines with J gene TRBJ2-3, with 8 nucleotides matching TRBD1. With V trimmed by 6 bases and J by 4 bases, 6 bases remained unmatched. This CDR3 is 14 amino acids long. The germline gives CDR1 MNHNS, CDR2 SASEGT. The CDR3 DNA reads as TGTGCCAGCAGCGAAACAGGGGGGCCAGATACGCAGTATTTT. Amino acid sequence: CASSETGGPDTQYF.

The V and J genes are TRBV6-5 and TRBJ1-3, with a weak D call TRBD1 (6 bases). This CDR3 has 15 amino acids. The germline V gene encodes CDR1 MNHEY and CDR2 SVGAGI. V lost 2 bases to trimming and J lost 3 bases, with 11 bases between them. The CDR3 spells CASSYGRGGGNTIYF. In nucleotides, the CDR3 is TGTGCCAGCAGTTACGGCAGGGGAGGTGGAAACACCATATATTTT.